Below, 17 T cell receptor beta chains from the same sample are listed, as sequenced in a study of blood T cell repertoires in COVID-19. The table came from immunoSEQ multiplex PCR; TCRdb's copy has only in-frame clones and leaves some out. The data hold under 400,000 clones, with around 86% observed a single time. Material for sequencing was PBMCs or T cells enriched from blood (not recorded which). The receptors here all came from a woman aged 40 to 50 with acute COVID-19.

This clone was picked up one time. J is TRBJ2-1 and V is TRBV12-2; no DNA check was done on the table's D call, TRBD2. TRBV12-2 is flagged as a pseudogene. The CDR3 is made up of 19 amino acids. CDR3 loop: CASRLEYWWEGLASVEQFF. CDR3 coding DNA: TGTGCAAGTCGCTTAGAGTACTGGTGGGAGGGATTGGCATCGGTCGAGCAGTTCTTC.

This clone was counted a few times. This sequence joins TRBV5-4 and TRBJ1-6; 10 bases align to TRBD1. Germline assignment: CDR1 SGHNT and CDR2 YYREEE (reference sequence). The CDR3 covers 13 residues. V lost 7 bases, J lost 14 bases, and 9 bases stayed unmatched. In nucleotides, the CDR3 is TGTGCCAGCCGGGACAGGGGAGATTCGGCCCTCCACTTT. This translates into CASRDRGDSALHF.

The chain links TRBV19 to TRBJ2-1; TRBD2 agrees at 10 bases. The V gene end was trimmed by 7 bases and the J gene end by 3 bases; junction bases not matched to a gene: 9. CDR1 is LNHDA and CDR2 is SQIVND in the germline V gene (reference sequence). CDR3 length: 16 amino acids. CDR3: CASIERGTSDYNEQFF. CDR3 DNA: TGTGCCAGTATTGAGAGGGGGACTAGCGACTACAATGAGCAGTTCTTC.

This rearrangement joins TRBV11-2 to TRBJ1-5; possibly TRBD1 for D (5 bases). CDR3 length: 15 residues. Trimming took off 5 bases at V and 2 bases at J, with 13 bases between the two ends. CDR1 and CDR2 from the germline V gene are SGHAT and FQNNGV. The CDR3 sequence: CASSRGDEGNQPQHF. CDR3 sequence (DNA): TGTGCCAGCAGCCGCGGGGACGAGGGCAATCAGCCCCAGCATTTT. The full variable domain, its missing parts supplied by reference TRBV11-2 and TRBJ1-5, is EAGVAQSPRYKIIEKRQSVAFWCNPISGHATLYWYQQILGQGPKLLIQFQNNGVVDDSQLPKDRFSAERLKGVDSTLKIQPAKLEDSAVYLCASSRGDEGNQPQHFGDGTRLSIL.

V usage is TRBV3-1 (or the pseudogene TRBV3-2) and J usage is TRBJ1-2, with 10 bases fitting TRBD1. The J segment lost 7 bases and the V segment lost 1 base, leaving 9 bases of the junction unmatched. Germline lookup yields CDR1 LGHDT and CDR2 YNNKEL (reference sequence). The CDR3 totals 16 residues. In nucleotides, the CDR3 is TGTGCCAGCAGCCAAGGAATCCGGGACAGGGGAGTTGGCTACACCTTC. As protein: CASSQGIRDRGVGYTF.

The V gene is TRBV5-5, the J gene TRBJ1-2; D is perhaps TRBD1 (6 bases). The germline V gene encodes CDR1 SGHKS and CDR2 YYEKEE (reference sequence). V was cut by 0 bases and J by 3 bases, with 12 bases left in between. This CDR3 contains 15 residues. The CDR3 nucleotides are TGTGCCAGCAGCTTGGAGGCAGGGGCCCACTATGGCTACACCTTC. It encodes CASSLEAGAHYGYTF.

The chain has TRBV3-1 (or the pseudogene TRBV3-2) and TRBJ1-2; the match to TRBD1 covers 8 bases. Germline CDR1 LGHDT, CDR2 YNNKEL (reference sequence). The CDR3 totals 17 residues. J lost 7 bases, V lost 3 bases, and 16 bases had no gene match. The DNA for the CDR3 is TGTGCCAGCAGCCAGTATGACAGGGGTTTCGTTTCGGGTGGCTACACCTTC. It yields the protein CASSQYDRGFVSGGYTF.

This clone occurred once. The chain combines TRBV5-5 with TRBJ1-3; 9 bases fit TRBD1. With V trimmed by 5 bases and J by 8 bases, 11 bases remained unmatched. Germline V gives CDR1 SGHKS, CDR2 YYEKEE (reference sequence). This CDR3 contains 15 residues. CDR3 amino acids: CASSFLDRGMDTIYF. Here the CDR3 DNA reads TGTGCCAGCAGTTTTTTGGACAGGGGTATGGACACCATATATTTT.

The chain links TRBV12-3 or TRBV12-4 to TRBJ2-1; 7 bases are a match to TRBD2. This CDR3 region has 12 residues. The junction had 5 bases not matched to a gene; V was cut back by 2 bases and J by 13 bases. The CDR3: CASSLLSGAQFF. DNA for the CDR3: TGTGCCAGCAGTTTATTGAGCGGGGCCCAGTTCTTC.

This clone was counted once. V and J are TRBV18 and TRBJ1-3, with a weak D call TRBD1 (6 bases). V was shortened by 1 base and J by 2 bases, with 15 bases between the two germline ends. This CDR3 region has 17 residues. Germline CDR1 and CDR2: KGHSH and LQKENI. This chain's CDR3 is CASSPQQGRGTGNTIYF. Here the CDR3 DNA reads TGTGCCAGCTCACCACAGCAGGGCAGGGGAACTGGAAACACCATATATTTT.

V usage is TRBV9 and J usage is TRBJ2-3; 11 bases are a match to TRBD2. Germline CDR1 is SGDLS and CDR2 is YYNGEE. This CDR3 spans 18 amino acids. With 2 bases clipped from V and 2 bases from J, the junction kept 10 bases outside the gene matches. The chain's CDR3 is CASSVEPTSGAVTDTQYF. Written as DNA, the CDR3 is TGTGCCAGCAGCGTGGAACCGACTAGCGGGGCCGTCACAGATACGCAGTATTTT.

The chain carries TRBV27 and TRBJ1-6; weak D call: TRBD1 (5 bases). V dropped 3 bases and J dropped 19 bases, with 13 bases sitting between them. From germline, CDR1 is MNHEY and CDR2 SMNVEV (reference sequence). CDR3 size: 11 residues. CDR3: CASSFDSRLHF. The DNA of the CDR3 is TGTGCCAGCAGTTTCGACAGCCGGCTTCACTTT.

The gene calls are TRBV27 and TRBJ1-1; TRBD1 agrees at 7 bases. The junction had 6 bases not matched to a gene; V was cut back by 7 bases and J by 1 base. The germline CDR1 and CDR2 sequences are MNHEY and SMNVEV (reference sequence). CDR3 length: 14 residues. DNA of the CDR3: TGTGCCAGCACCCCGGGACAGTGGAACACTGAAGCTTTCTTT. Protein: CASTPGQWNTEAFF.

CDR3 coding DNA: TGTGCCAGCATGCCGGGACAGGGAGTCAACAGGGCTGAAGCTTTCTTT. Translation: CASMPGQGVNRAEAFF. This chain links TRBV19 with TRBJ1-1, with 9 bases aligning to TRBD1. The germline V gene has CDR1 LNHDA and CDR2 SQIVND (reference sequence). The CDR3 covers 16 residues. With V trimmed by 9 bases and J by 6 bases, 17 bases remained unmatched.

The V call is TRBV11-1, the J call TRBJ1-1, with D uncertain. V dropped 1 base and J dropped 11 bases, with 11 bases sitting between them. This CDR3 has 12 residues. CDR1 and CDR2 from the germline V gene are SGHAT and FQDESV (reference sequence). CDR3 loop: CASSLGTPLAFF. As DNA, the CDR3 is TGTGCCAGCAGCTTAGGAACTCCTCTCGCTTTCTTT.

This chain uses TRBV3-1 (or the pseudogene TRBV3-2) with TRBJ1-6; 7 nucleotides align to TRBD1. This CDR3 spans 14 amino acids. V was pared by 6 bases and J by 10 bases, with 9 bases of the junction left unmatched. CDR1 and CDR2 (germline): LGHDT, YNNKEL (reference sequence). The CDR3: CASRTAGQHSPLHF. The CDR3 coding sequence is TGTGCCAGCAGGACTGCGGGACAGCACTCACCCCTCCACTTT.

This chain joins TRBV10-2 and TRBJ2-5; the match to TRBD2 covers 13 bases. The trim removed 6 bases at V and 1 base at J, leaving 5 bases unmatched. This CDR3 has 16 amino acids. Germline CDR1 WSHSY, CDR2 SAAADI. The CDR3 bases are TGCGCCAGCAGAAAAGGACTAGCGGGGGTCCAAGAGACCCAGTACTTC. Amino acids: CASRKGLAGVQETQYF.